The 27 T cell receptor beta chains given below trace back to one sample, sequenced in a study of glioma-infiltrating T cells after dendritic cell vaccination. Documented time point: after dendritic cell vaccination, including at tumor progression/relapse. Profiled with immunoSEQ multiplex PCR; TCRdb holds only in-frame clones, not every one. The sample carries roughly 60,000 clones, more than 75% recorded once. The sample here was blood, taken after dendritic cell vaccination. These receptors all come from a human donor with glioblastoma.

This chain connects TRBV6-1 to TRBJ2-2; D may be TRBD2 (5 bases). Trimming left V 6 bases short and J 5 bases short, with 16 bases between. Germline V CDR1 and CDR2: MNHNS, SASEGT. The CDR3 has 15 amino acids. The CDR3 bases are TGTGCCAGCAGCGAGGGTCCCGACCCGACCGGGGAGCTGTTTTTT. Protein sequence: CASSEGPDPTGELFF.

The chain's CDR3 is CASSADGAGAEQFF. CDR3 sequence (DNA): TGTGCCAGCAGTGCGGATGGGGCGGGGGCTGAGCAGTTCTTC. The chain combines TRBV6-4 with TRBJ2-1; tentative D call: TRBD2 (7 bases). The CDR3 is 14 amino acids. Per the germline V gene, CDR1 is MRHNA and CDR2 is SNTAGT. Trimming cost V 4 bases and J 9 bases, with 16 bases left between them.

The J gene is TRBJ2-7, the V gene TRBV19, with a weak D call TRBD1 (6 bases). V was trimmed by 5 bases and J by 0 bases, leaving 14 bases between them. This CDR3 is built from 15 residues. Germline V gene data show CDR1 as LNHDA and CDR2 as SQIVND (reference sequence). CDR3 DNA sequence: TGTGCCAGTAGTCCTCGACAGGATAGCTCCTACGAGCAGTACTTC. Translating gives CASSPRQDSSYEQYF.

This clone was seen only once. The chain uses TRBV10-3 and TRBJ1-1, with unresolved D. Trimming left V 3 bases short and J 3 bases short, with 5 bases between. This CDR3 is 12 amino acids long. Germline CDR1 and CDR2: ENHRY and SYGVKD. As DNA, the CDR3 is TGTGCCATCAGTGACTTTTACACTGAAGCTTTCTTT. This translates into CAISDFYTEAFF.

The DNA for the CDR3 is TGTGCCAGCAGGGACAAGGGACAGGGAGGGGAGACCCAGTACTTC. This codes for CASRDKGQGGETQYF. V gene TRBV6-6 combines with J gene TRBJ2-5, with 9 bases aligning to TRBD1. There are 15 residues in the CDR3. The germline V gene encodes CDR1 MNHNY and CDR2 SVGAGI (reference sequence). V dropped 6 bases and J dropped 5; count of bases not matched to a gene: 10.

Concerning this clone itself: At the DNA level, this CDR3 is encoded by other sequences in the same sample as well. This sequence joins TRBV9 and TRBJ1-6; 7 bases are a match to TRBD1. Trimming at V came to 4 bases and at J to 0 bases, leaving 4 bases not matched to a gene. This CDR3 spans 16 amino acids. The V gene's germline CDR1 is SGDLS and CDR2 YYNGEE. DNA for the CDR3: TGTGCCAGCAGCTTACGGGACAGCTCCTATAATTCACCCCTCCACTTT. It specifies CASSLRDSSYNSPLHF.

CDR3 protein: CASSPTGGETYEQYF. The CDR3 bases are TGTGCCAGCAGCCCTACAGGGGGCGAAACCTACGAGCAGTACTTC. This sequence joins TRBV5-5 and TRBJ2-7, with 9 bases lining up with TRBD1. V shed 4 bases and J 2 bases; nucleotides not matched to a gene: 7. From germline, CDR1 is SGHKS and CDR2 YYEKEE (reference sequence). The CDR3 length is 15 residues.

This chain's CDR3 is CAIMASGGAITYNEQFF. The CDR3 DNA follows: TGTGCCATCATGGCTAGCGGGGGGGCGATCACCTACAATGAGCAGTTCTTC. The rearrangement links TRBV10-3 to TRBJ2-1; 12 bases agree with TRBD2. Germline values: CDR1 ENHRY, CDR2 SYGVKD. The CDR3 is made up of 17 amino acids. J lost 2 bases, V lost 7 bases, and 9 bases had no gene match.

The genes are TRBV14 and TRBJ1-1, with D perhaps matching TRBD1 (6 bases). Germline V gives CDR1 SGHDN, CDR2 FVKESK. V was pared by 3 bases and J by 1 base, with 12 bases between. The CDR3 has 15 residues. The chain's CDR3 is CASSHWGRGNTEAFF. The CDR3 nucleotides are TGTGCCAGCAGCCATTGGGGGCGCGGGAACACTGAAGCTTTCTTT.

The chain joins TRBV9 to TRBJ1-3; D might be TRBD1 (6 bases). The ends were cut back, 4 bases at V and 0 bases at J, with 14 bases in the middle. Germline values: CDR1 SGDLS, CDR2 YYNGEE. The CDR3 spans 16 residues. CDR3 coding DNA: TGTGCCAGCAGCCCTCAGACAGGCAGCTCTGGAAACACCATATATTTT. This codes for CASSPQTGSSGNTIYF.

The chain has TRBV25-1 and TRBJ1-3; TRBD1 might be the D (6 bases). The CDR3 spans 13 residues. V shed 4 bases and J shed 4 bases, with 8 bases lying between them. CDR1 MGHDK and CDR2 SYGVNS come from the germline V gene. Here the CDR3 reads CASSGGGGNTIYF. The CDR3 bases are TGTGCCAGCAGTGGTGGGGGCGGAAACACCATATATTTT.

The chain joins TRBV7-5 to TRBJ2-7; the table's TRBD2 call for D was not verified on the DNA. TRBV7-5 is marked as a pseudogene. The CDR3 extends over 13 amino acids. The CDR3 nucleotides are TGTGCCAGAAGCTTACTTGAGAACTACGAGCAGTACTTC. Encoded protein: CARSLLENYEQYF.

V and J are TRBV11-3 and TRBJ1-1; no clear D. The germline V gene encodes CDR1 SGHNT and CDR2 YENEEA. V gave up 1 base and J gave up 2 bases, with 8 bases separating them. This CDR3 is 14 amino acids long. The CDR3 protein is CASSLVRGNTEAFF. CDR3 sequence (DNA): TGTGCCAGCAGCTTAGTCCGAGGTAACACTGAAGCTTTCTTT.

This clone was detected only a few times. The chain couples TRBV11-2 to TRBJ1-2, with D perhaps matching TRBD1 (5 bases). The V end lost 1 base, the J end lost 0 bases, and 15 bases lay between the germline ends. The CDR3 runs 17 residues. Germline V gene sequence: CDR1 SGHAT, CDR2 FQNNGV. CDR3 protein: CASSLVGGGSSNYGYTF. The CDR3 DNA sequence: TGTGCCAGCAGCTTAGTGGGCGGGGGGTCATCTAACTATGGCTACACCTTC.

This clone was counted once. The V gene is TRBV6-5, the J gene TRBJ2-1, with D unclear. The CDR3 sequence is 15 residues long. Per germline, CDR1 MNHEY and CDR2 SVGAGI. Trimming removed 4 bases at V and 0 bases at J, with 10 bases between. This CDR3 reads CASSLRSSSYNEQFF. CDR3 sequence (DNA): TGTGCCAGCAGTTTGCGCTCGAGCTCCTACAATGAGCAGTTCTTC.

The chain joins TRBV30 to TRBJ1-2, with D possibly being TRBD1 (5 bases). Germline V gene lookup returns CDR1 GTSNPN and CDR2 SVGIG (reference sequence). The V end lost 2 bases, the J end lost 7 bases, and 8 bases lay between the germline ends. This CDR3 spans 11 amino acids. This CDR3 is CAWSRDSGYTF. CDR3 coding DNA: TGTGCCTGGAGTAGAGACAGTGGCTACACCTTC.

The gene calls are TRBV7-2 and TRBJ2-1, with 7 positions matching TRBD1. Losses at the gene ends were 5 bases for V and 0 bases for J; bases not matched to a gene: 10. The CDR3 runs 17 residues. Germline V gene lookup returns CDR1 SGHTA and CDR2 FQGNSA. CDR3 region: CASSTRPTGSSYNEQFF. The CDR3 DNA sequence: TGTGCCAGCAGCACCCGACCGACAGGGAGCTCCTACAATGAGCAGTTCTTC.

The V and J genes are TRBV11-3 and TRBJ1-1; TRBD1 agrees at 7 bases. After removal of 5 bases from V and 3 bases from J, the junction contained 3 bases not matched to a gene. The CDR3 loop spans 13 amino acids. Germline CDR1 is SGHNT and CDR2 is YENEEA. Here the CDR3 reads CASSPDRDTEAFF. As DNA, the CDR3 is TGTGCCAGCAGCCCCGACAGGGACACTGAAGCTTTCTTT. The variable domain in full, completed from reference TRBV11-3 and TRBJ1-1, reads EAGVVQSPRYKIIEKKQPVAFWCNPISGHNTLYWYLQNLGQGPELLIRYENEEAVDDSQLPKDRFSAERLKGVDSTLKIQPAELGDSAVYLCASSPDRDTEAFFGQGTRLTVV.

The V gene is TRBV15, the J gene TRBJ1-4; 7 bases map to TRBD1. This CDR3 is 15 amino acids long. V shed 2 bases, J shed 2 bases, and the junction held 2 bases outside the gene matches. CDR1 is LNHNV and CDR2 is YYDKDF in the germline V gene (reference sequence). The CDR3 DNA reads as TGTGCCACCAGCAGAAACAGGGGTACTAATGAAAAACTGTTTTTT. Residues: CATSRNRGTNEKLFF. The entire variable domain, with the rest obtained from reference TRBV15 and TRBJ1-4, is as follows: DAMVIQNPRYQVTQFGKPVTLSCSQTLNHNVMYWYQQKSSQAPKLLFHYYDKDFNNEADTPDNFQSRRPNTSFCFLDIRSPGLGDTAMYLCATSRNRGTNEKLFFGSGTQLSVL.

The chain recombines TRBV5-1 with TRBJ1-1; D is perhaps TRBD1 (5 bases). From germline, CDR1 is SGHRS and CDR2 YFSETQ. Trimming stripped 3 bases from V and 4 bases from J, with 22 bases between. This CDR3 comprises 17 residues. The CDR3: CASSSAVNGASGTEAFF. In DNA, the CDR3 is TGCGCCAGCAGCTCGGCGGTGAATGGGGCGTCGGGCACTGAAGCTTTCTTT.

This clone was counted a few times. This sequence joins TRBV27 and TRBJ1-5, with D possibly being TRBD1 (5 bases). V lost 3 bases to trimming and J lost 2 bases, with 14 bases between them. CDR1 is MNHEY, CDR2 SMNVEV, per germline (reference sequence). The CDR3 runs 16 residues. CDR3 coding DNA: TGTGCCAGCAGTTTCGAGGGGAGCGGGCGCAATCAGCCCCAGCATTTT. This gives the protein CASSFEGSGRNQPQHF.

A single count supports this clone. The chain carries TRBV27 and TRBJ1-1; 7 nucleotides align to TRBD1. Looked up from germline, CDR1 is MNHEY and CDR2 is SMNVEV (reference sequence). The CDR3 loop spans 16 amino acids. After removal of 4 bases from V and 4 bases from J, the junction contained 12 bases not matched to a gene. The CDR3 spells CASSSRAPGGLTEAFF. CDR3 nucleotide sequence: TGTGCCAGCAGTTCCCGGGCCCCAGGGGGTCTCACTGAAGCTTTCTTT.

The chain employs TRBV5-6 and TRBJ1-1; 8 bases line up with TRBD1. V lost 4 bases and J lost 8; bases outside the gene matches: 13. Germline V lookup: CDR1 SGHDT, CDR2 YYEEEE. The CDR3 sequence is 15 residues long. CDR3 bases: TGTGCCAGCAGCCCGGACAGGGCTCCCCATTGGGAAGCTTTCTTT. This translates into CASSPDRAPHWEAFF.

The genes are TRBV27 and TRBJ1-6; D is ambiguous. This CDR3 is built from 13 residues. Germline V gene sequence: CDR1 MNHEY, CDR2 SMNVEV (reference sequence). V was trimmed by 3 bases and J by 6 bases, leaving 6 bases between them. The CDR3 DNA follows: TGTGCCAGCAGTTTCCAGTTTAATTCACCCCTCCACTTT. Its translation is CASSFQFNSPLHF.

As to this clone: A junction boundary mismatches the germline segment, possibly from a read error. This chain uses TRBV5-1 with TRBJ2-1; tentative D call: TRBD2 (6 bases). Germline CDR1 and CDR2: SGHRS and YFSETQ. The CDR3 spans 12 residues. This chain's CDR3 is CASSSTSREPFF. CDR3 coding DNA: TGCGCCAGCAGCTCCACTAGCAGGGAGCCGTTCTTC.

The table lists this clone with a count of one. V is TRBV27 and J is TRBJ2-5; D is undetermined. CDR1 and CDR2 (germline): MNHEY, SMNVEV (reference sequence). Trimming stripped 6 bases from V and 5 bases from J, with 16 bases between. CDR3 length: 14 amino acids. Written as DNA, the CDR3 is TGTGCCAGCAGCCCGACCCGTCCGGAGGAGACCCAGTACTTC. Translating it yields CASSPTRPEETQYF.

This clone appeared a single time. The gene calls are TRBV4-2 and TRBJ2-1; 8 bases map to TRBD2. Losses at the gene ends were 0 bases for V and 7 bases for J; bases not matched to a gene: 8. The germline CDR1 and CDR2 sequences are LGHNA and YNFKEQ. CDR3 length: 16 amino acids. CDR3 amino acids: CASSQDQTSADNEQFF. The CDR3 DNA reads TGTGCCAGCAGCCAAGATCAGACTAGCGCTGATAATGAGCAGTTCTTC.